This T cell receptor beta chain was identified during a study of blood T cells in healthy people across ages. Then a second PCR, running about 6 to 12 cycles, was carried out with a sample-barcoded 5' primer and a J-beta primer mix. TCRdb used MiXCR to reprocess the 5' RACE reads, holding one entry per CDR3 protein. This sample yields 700,000 to 850,000 distinct CDR3 sequences, of which about 36% are seen a single time; roughly 13% belongs to the top ten. The CDR3 sequence is 16 residues long. The clonotype originates from a man aged 18 to 30 in good health. The chain joins TRBV21-1 to TRBJ2-4. TRBV21-1 is a known pseudogene. Sequenced: blood. CDR3 nucleotide sequence: TGTGCCAGCAGCAAAGCGCCTGGTTTAGGTCAAAACATTCAGTACTTC. Protein: CASSKAPGLGQNIQYF.